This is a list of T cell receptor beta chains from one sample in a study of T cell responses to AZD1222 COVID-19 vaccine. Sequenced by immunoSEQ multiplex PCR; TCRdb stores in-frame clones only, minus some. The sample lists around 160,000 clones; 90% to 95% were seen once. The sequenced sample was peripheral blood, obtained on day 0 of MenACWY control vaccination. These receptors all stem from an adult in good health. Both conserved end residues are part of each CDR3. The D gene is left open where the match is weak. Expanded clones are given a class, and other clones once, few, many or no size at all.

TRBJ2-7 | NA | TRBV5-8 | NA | CASSFGSGDVLGYEQYF | TGTGCCAGCAGCTTCGGTAGCGGAGATGTCCTGGGGTACGAGCAGTACTTC
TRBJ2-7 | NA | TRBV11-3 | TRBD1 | CASSRTGDYEQYF | TGTGCCAGCTCCCGGACAGGGGATTACGAGCAGTACTTC
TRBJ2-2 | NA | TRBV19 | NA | CASSRSPGAGELFF | TGTGCCAGTAGTAGGTCCCCTGGGGCCGGGGAGCTGTTTTTT
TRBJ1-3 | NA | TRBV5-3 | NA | CARSRGHGNTIYF | TGTGCCAGAAGCAGGGGACATGGAAACACCATATATTTT
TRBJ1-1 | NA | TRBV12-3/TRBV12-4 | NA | CASSLQFEAFF | TGTGCCAGCAGTTTGCAGTTCGAAGCTTTCTTT
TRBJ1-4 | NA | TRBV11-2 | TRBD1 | CASSSAGQTNEKLFF | TGTGCCAGCAGCTCAGCGGGACAGACCAATGAAAAACTGTTTTTT
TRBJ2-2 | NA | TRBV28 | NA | CASSLRAGGTGELFF | TGTGCCAGCAGTTTACGAGCGGGCGGGACCGGGGAGCTGTTTTTT
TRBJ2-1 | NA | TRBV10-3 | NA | CAIREVNEQFF | TGTGCCATCAGGGAGGTAAATGAGCAGTTCTTC
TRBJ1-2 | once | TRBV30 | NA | CAWRPSLADYGYTF | TGTGCCTGGAGACCTTCGTTGGCGGACTATGGCTACACCTTC
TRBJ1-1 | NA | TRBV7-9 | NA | CASSFQGVKVTEAFF | TGTGCCAGCAGCTTCCAAGGGGTGAAGGTCACTGAAGCTTTCTTT
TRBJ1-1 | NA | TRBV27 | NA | CASSPLQGWMNTEAFF | TGTGCCAGCAGCCCCCTCCAGGGATGGATGAACACTGAAGCTTTCTTT
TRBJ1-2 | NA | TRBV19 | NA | CASSIGSGEGGYTF | TGTGCCAGTAGTATAGGTAGTGGAGAGGGGGGCTACACCTTC
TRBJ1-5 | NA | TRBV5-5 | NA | CASSLADSNQPQHF | TGTGCCAGCAGCTTGGCGGATAGCAATCAGCCCCAGCATTTT
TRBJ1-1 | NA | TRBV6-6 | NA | CASSYHFRGDAEAFF | TGTGCCAGCAGTTACCACTTTAGGGGGGACGCTGAAGCTTTCTTT
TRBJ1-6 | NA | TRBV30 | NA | CAWSGNSPLHF | TGTGCCTGGAGTGGAAATTCACCCCTCCACTTT
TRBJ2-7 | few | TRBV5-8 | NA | CASSLTGSYEQYF | TGTGCCAGCAGCTTAACCGGATCCTACGAGCAGTACTTC
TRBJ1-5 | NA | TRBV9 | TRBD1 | CASSVSGQGDQPQHF | TGTGCCAGCAGCGTTTCAGGACAGGGAGATCAGCCCCAGCATTTT
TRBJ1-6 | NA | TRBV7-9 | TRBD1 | CASSLGTGGSPLHF | TGTGCCAGCAGCCTAGGGACAGGGGGTTCACCCCTCCACTTT
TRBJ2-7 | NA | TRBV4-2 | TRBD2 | CASSQDVGLAGAIYEQYF | TGTGCCAGCAGCCAAGATGTGGGACTAGCGGGAGCGATCTACGAGCAGTACTTC
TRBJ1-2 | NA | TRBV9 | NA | CASSLYGYTF | TGTGCCAGCAGCCTTTATGGCTACACCTTC
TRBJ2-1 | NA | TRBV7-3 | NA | CASSFSGRTGEQFF | TGTGCCAGCAGCTTTAGCGGTAGGACGGGGGAGCAGTTCTTC
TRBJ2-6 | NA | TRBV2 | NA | CASSALVRGANVLTF | TGTGCCAGCAGTGCCTTGGTCCGGGGGGCCAACGTCCTGACTTTC
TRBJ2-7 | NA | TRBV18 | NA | CASSADYGAYEQYF | TGTGCCAGCTCGGCTGACTACGGGGCCTACGAGCAGTACTTC